This TCR beta chain was recorded in a study of blood T cell repertoires in COVID-19. The CDR3 runs 11 residues. The ends were cut back, 6 bases at V and 6 bases at J, with 9 bases in the middle. CDR1 and CDR2 (germline): MNHEY, SVGAGI. Seattle patients were enrolled during active infection and followed longitudinally. Sequenced by immunoSEQ multiplex PCR; TCRdb stores in-frame clones only, minus some. The data show roughly 160,000 clones, 79% seen once. This clonotype was sampled from a woman aged 60 to 75 with COVID-19, enrolled during active disease. Sequenced material: peripheral blood. The rearrangement links TRBV6-5 to TRBJ2-7, with D perhaps matching TRBD2 (6 bases). The CDR3: CASSPGGEQYF. The DNA for the CDR3 is TGTGCCAGCAGCCCCGGGGGCGAGCAGTACTTC.